This T cell receptor beta chain was profiled in a study of cytomegalovirus exposure and HLA in healthy donors. Regarding this clone: Its antigen remains unknown.

V lost 4 bases, J lost 0 bases, and 6 bases lay in between. Germline CDR1 reads SQVTM; CDR2 reads ANQGSEA. The CDR3 loop spans 13 amino acids. Study results and caveats: Reports described diagnosis of cytomegalovirus status by the classifier as highly specific and sensitive. Rarity marked most TCR sequences, yet some public TCRs occurred in many donors. Excluded: some indistinguishable V segments such as TRBV6-2 and TRBV6-3.

The PCR had 60 Vbeta and 13 Jbeta primers. Here immunoSEQ multiplex PCR was the method, and the copy in TCRdb shows in-frame clones only, minus some. The sample comprises roughly 88,000 clones, approximately 80% of which are singletons, and 5% to 5.5% rests with the top ten. This sequence originates from a man aged 25-45 years in good health and CMV-seropositive. The sample comprised PBMCs. The chain uses TRBV29-1 and TRBJ1-4; D gene unclear. CDR3 coding DNA: TGCAGCGTTGGCGGCGCAACTAATGAAAAACTGTTTTTT. Translated, it gives CSVGGATNEKLFF.